The clone carrying this TCR beta chain was recorded once. Clones were sequenced by immunoSEQ multiplex PCR, and TCRdb holds only the in-frame ones, with some missing. Of 120,000 or so clones listed, 90% were seen once; the top ten hold 4.6%. The data belong to a study of blood T cell repertoires in COVID-19. Study-wide context: The United States, Italy and Spain were the sources of the acute and convalescent COVID-19 samples.

CDR1 MNHEY and CDR2 SVGAGI come from the germline V gene. There are 12 residues in the CDR3. Between the trimmed V and J ends, which lost 10 bases and 9 bases, there was a span of 16 bases. Sequenced input: peripheral blood. The rearrangement uses TRBV6-5 and TRBJ2-1; TRBD1 is a possible D gene (5 bases). The source of this sequence is a man aged 60 to 69 with COVID-19, enrolled during active disease. The CDR3 DNA reads TGTGCCACCACCGGCGACAGTCTTGAGCAGTTCTTC. It encodes CATTGDSLEQFF.